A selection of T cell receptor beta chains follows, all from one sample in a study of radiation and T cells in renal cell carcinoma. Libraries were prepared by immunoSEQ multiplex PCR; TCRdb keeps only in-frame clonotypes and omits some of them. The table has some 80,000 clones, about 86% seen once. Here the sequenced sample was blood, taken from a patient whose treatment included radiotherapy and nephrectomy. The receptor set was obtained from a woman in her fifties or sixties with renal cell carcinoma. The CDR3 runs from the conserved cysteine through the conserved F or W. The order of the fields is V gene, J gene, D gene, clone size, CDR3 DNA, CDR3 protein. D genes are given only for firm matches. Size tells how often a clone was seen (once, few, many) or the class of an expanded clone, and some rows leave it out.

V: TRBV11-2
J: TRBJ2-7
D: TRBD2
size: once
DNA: TGTGCCAGCAGCCGGACTAGCGGGAGCTACGAGCAGTACTTC
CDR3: CASSRTSGSYEQYF

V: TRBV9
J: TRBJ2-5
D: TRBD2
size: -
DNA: TGTGCCAGCAGCCCCAGTTATGCGGGGGATCGAGGAGAGACCCAGTACTTC
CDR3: CASSPSYAGDRGETQYF

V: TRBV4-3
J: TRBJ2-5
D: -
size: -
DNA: TGCGCCAGCAGCCAAGTACTATCCCCTGAGGGAGAGACCCAGTACTTC
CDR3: CASSQVLSPEGETQYF

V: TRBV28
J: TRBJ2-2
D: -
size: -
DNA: TGTGCCAGCAGTTTGGCAGGGCGGACCGGGGAGCTGTTTTTT
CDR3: CASSLAGRTGELFF

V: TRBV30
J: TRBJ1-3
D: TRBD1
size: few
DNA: TGTGCCTGGAGTGTACAGGGGGCTGGAAACACCATATATTTT
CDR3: CAWSVQGAGNTIYF

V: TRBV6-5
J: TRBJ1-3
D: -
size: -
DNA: TGTGCCAGCAGACAGGGAGCCACCATATATTTT
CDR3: CASRQGATIYF

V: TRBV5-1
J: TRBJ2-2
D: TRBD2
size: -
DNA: TGCGCCAGCAGGGCGGGAGGAGTGAACACCGGGGAGCTGTTTTTT
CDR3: CASRAGGVNTGELFF

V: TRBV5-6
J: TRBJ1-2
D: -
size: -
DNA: TGTGCCAGCAGCTTGATGGGAAGAAGGGTTCTAGACTATGGCTACACCTTC
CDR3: CASSLMGRRVLDYGYTF

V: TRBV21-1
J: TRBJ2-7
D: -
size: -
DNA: TGTGCCAGCAGCGTCCGGGACTATTCCTACGAGCAGTACTTC
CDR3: CASSVRDYSYEQYF

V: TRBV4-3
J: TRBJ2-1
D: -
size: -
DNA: TGCGCCAGCAGCCCTCGAAGGGGGCGGGACTACAATGAGCAGTTCTTC
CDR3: CASSPRRGRDYNEQFF

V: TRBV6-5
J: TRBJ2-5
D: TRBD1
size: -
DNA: TGTGCCAGCAGTCCGGACAGGGGGCGTCTAGAGACCCAGTACTTC
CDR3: CASSPDRGRLETQYF

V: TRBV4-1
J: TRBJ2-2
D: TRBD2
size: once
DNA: TGCGCCAGCAGCCTCTTGACTAGCGGGAGAGTCGGGGAGCTGTTTTTT
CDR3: CASSLLTSGRVGELFF

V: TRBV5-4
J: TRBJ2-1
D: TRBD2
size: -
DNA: TGTGCCAGCAGCTTGGGTGGGGGGGACTACAATGAGCAGTTCTTC
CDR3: CASSLGGGDYNEQFF

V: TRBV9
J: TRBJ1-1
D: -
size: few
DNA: TGTGCCAGCAGCCACAACGACGGCACTGAAGCTTTCTTT
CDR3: CASSHNDGTEAFF

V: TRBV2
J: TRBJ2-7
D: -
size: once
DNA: TGTGCCAGCAGTTATTTCCGGGACGGAATCTACGAGCAGTACTTC
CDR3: CASSYFRDGIYEQYF

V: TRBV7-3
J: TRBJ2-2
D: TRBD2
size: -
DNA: TGTGCCAGCAGCTCTAGCGGGAGGGCCTTCCCCGGGGAGCTGTTTTTT
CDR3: CASSSSGRAFPGELFF

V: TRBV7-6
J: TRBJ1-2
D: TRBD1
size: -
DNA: TGTGCCAGCAGCGTACCCGGACAGGGAGGCTACACCTTC
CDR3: CASSVPGQGGYTF

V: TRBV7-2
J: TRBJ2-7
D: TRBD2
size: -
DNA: TGTGCCAGCAGCTCAACTAGCGTAGGCGAGCAGTACTTC
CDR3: CASSSTSVGEQYF

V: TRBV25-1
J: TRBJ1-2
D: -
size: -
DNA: TGTGCCAGCAGTAGTGCCTTCTATGGCTACACCTTC
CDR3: CASSSAFYGYTF

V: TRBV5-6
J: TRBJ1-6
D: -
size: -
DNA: TGTGCCAGCAGCTCCCGGGACGGGCGATATTCACCCCTCCACTTT
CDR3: CASSSRDGRYSPLHF

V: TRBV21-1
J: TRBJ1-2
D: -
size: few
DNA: TGTGCCAGCAGCAAAGTCGGCTACACCTTC
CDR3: CASSKVGYTF

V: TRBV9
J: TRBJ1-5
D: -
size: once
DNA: TGTGCCAGCAGCACCTCGGACACCGGCCCCCAGCATTTT
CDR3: CASSTSDTGPQHF